Each of the 32 T cell receptor beta chains below was sequenced from the same sample in a study of CXCR3-negative and CXCR3-positive naive CD8 T cells (dated by TCRdb to about 2019). The sequencing machine was a NextSeq 550. The Human TCR Profiling Kit (MiLaboratory) was used to prepare UMI-labeled 5' RACE TRB cDNA libraries. TCRdb reanalyzed the reads, keeping one entry per CDR3 protein sequence and omitting DNA. The data table for this sample lists some 25,000 distinct CDR3 sequences. The ten biggest clones cover about 2.6% of the sample. The sequencing sample was made of naive CXCR3- CD8+ T cells from blood. Interpreted using the paper, the cell subset or site label stands for: CD45RO-CCR7+CD27+CD95- naive CD8+ T cells lacking CXCR3 (TNR3-). These receptors originate from a human donor in good health. Some clones in this sample may be carry-over from other donors' samples.

V gene TRBV7-6 combines with J gene TRBJ2-3; TCRdb returns TRBD1, unconfirmable since there is no DNA. The germline V gene has CDR1 SGHVS and CDR2 FNYEAQ. CDR3 size: 17 residues. The CDR3: CASSSPGSSGDTDTQYF.

The gene calls are TRBV29-1 and TRBJ2-3. Germline assignment: CDR1 SQVTM and CDR2 ANQGSEA. The CDR3 runs 12 residues. The CDR3 is CSVGTSTDTQYF.

The rearrangement links TRBV25-1 to TRBJ1-1; TCRdb reports TRBD1, a call that lacks DNA to check it against. The germline V gene has CDR1 MGHDK and CDR2 SYGVNS. The CDR3 sequence is 14 residues long. The CDR3 sequence: CASSKQGANTEAFF.

This rearrangement joins TRBV7-9 to TRBJ1-1; TCRdb calls TRBD1, which cannot be checked without DNA. The CDR3 is 16 residues long. Germline V gene data show CDR1 as SEHNR and CDR2 as FQNEAQ (reference sequence). The CDR3 sequence: CASSLMDRGLGTEAFF.

The gene calls are TRBV7-6 and TRBJ2-5; TCRdb proposes TRBD1, but this gene call is untestable without DNA. This CDR3 comprises 16 residues. Germline V gives CDR1 SGHVS, CDR2 FNYEAQ. This chain's CDR3 is CASSRQGVQGEETQYF. The full variable domain, in which reference TRBV7-6 and TRBJ2-5 provide the parts outside the CDR3, is GAGVSQSPRYKVTKRGQDVALRCDPISGHVSLYWYRQALGQGPEFLTYFNYEAQQDKSGLPNDRFSAERPEGSISTLTIQRTEQRDSAMYRCASSRQGVQGEETQYFGPGTRLLVL.

The chain recombines TRBV5-1 with TRBJ2-1; the TRBD2 assignment by TCRdb is unverifiable without DNA. Germline V gives CDR1 SGHRS, CDR2 YFSETQ. The CDR3 sequence is 17 residues long. The CDR3 loop reads CASSLEGSGSSYNEQFF.

V is TRBV29-1 and J is TRBJ1-1; the TRBD1 assignment by TCRdb is unverifiable without DNA. CDR1 is SQVTM, CDR2 ANQGSEA, per germline. The CDR3 covers 15 residues. CDR3 amino acids: CSVEPSDGGLGEAFF.

This chain links TRBV4-3 with TRBJ1-6. The CDR3 covers 14 residues. CDR1 and CDR2 from the germline V gene are LGHNA and YSLEER. The CDR3 loop is CASSPGLSAPPLHF.

The V call is TRBV15, the J call TRBJ2-1. The CDR3 contains 15 residues. Per germline, CDR1 LNHNV and CDR2 YYDKDF (reference sequence). CDR3 sequence: CATSREPSSYNEQFF.

CDR3 in amino acids: CASTHLFSTGTGSEAFF. The rearrangement uses TRBV4-3 and TRBJ1-1; lacking DNA, the TRBD1 call made by TCRdb goes unchecked. Germline assignment: CDR1 LGHNA and CDR2 YSLEER. This CDR3 is 17 amino acids long.

V and J are TRBV6-2 or TRBV6-3 and TRBJ2-7; without DNA, the TCRdb call of TRBD1 cannot be checked. The CDR3 covers 12 residues. Per the germline V gene, CDR1 is MNHEY and CDR2 is SVGEGT. The CDR3 reads CASSNRGYEQYF.

The rearrangement links TRBV28 to TRBJ2-3; TCRdb reports TRBD2, a call that lacks DNA to check it against. The CDR3 sequence is 18 residues long. Germline-derived CDR1 and CDR2 are MDHEN and SYDVKM. The CDR3 sequence is CASSLIPPTGTKADTQYF.

The V gene is TRBV24-1, the J gene TRBJ2-3; the D gene TCRdb calls, TRBD1, cannot be checked with no DNA. The CDR3 is 16 residues long. Germline CDR1 is KGHDR and CDR2 is SFDVKD. CDR3: CATSDLNTGISDTQYF.

This chain links TRBV29-1 with TRBJ1-1; the TCRdb D gene call, TRBD1, has no DNA to confirm it. Germline assignment: CDR1 SQVTM and CDR2 ANQGSEA. This CDR3 region has 15 residues. The CDR3 is CSVKGTGGMNTEAFF.

V gene TRBV20-1 combines with J gene TRBJ2-7. The CDR3 consists of 15 residues. Germline values: CDR1 DFQATT, CDR2 SNEGSKA (reference sequence). The CDR3 is CSATAKGPVTYEQYF.

This clonotype registers medium-sized (0.01 to 0.1%) by frequency. V gene TRBV12-3 or TRBV12-4 combines with J gene TRBJ1-1. There are 13 residues in the CDR3. CDR3: CASSLFGDTEAFF.

The chain recombines TRBV28 with TRBJ2-7. The germline V gene encodes CDR1 MDHEN and CDR2 SYDVKM. The CDR3 runs 13 residues. CDR3 in amino acids: CASSPEGVHEQYF.

The chain combines TRBV7-2 with TRBJ2-7; TCRdb's D call, TRBD1, is unchecked because there is no DNA. The CDR3 has 16 residues. Germline V gives CDR1 SGHTA, CDR2 FQGNSA. CDR3 residues: CASSLVGGQGAYEQYF.

The genes are TRBV20-1 and TRBJ2-7; TCRdb indicates TRBD1, and absent DNA this call remains unverified. The CDR3 has 16 amino acids. Germline V gives CDR1 DFQATT, CDR2 SNEGSKA (reference sequence). This CDR3 is CSANLGDSSDSYEQYF.

The V call is TRBV4-3, the J call TRBJ1-1; TCRdb's assignment of TRBD1 cannot be checked, as there is no DNA. Germline assignment: CDR1 LGHNA and CDR2 YSLEER. The CDR3 extends over 15 amino acids. The CDR3 region is CASSQSGAINTEAFF.

The chain combines TRBV20-1 with TRBJ1-1; the TRBD1 assignment by TCRdb is unverifiable without DNA. Looked up from germline, CDR1 is DFQATT and CDR2 is SNEGSKA (reference sequence). The CDR3 totals 14 residues. The CDR3 sequence is CSASPLDRNTEAFF.

The rearrangement uses TRBV20-1 and TRBJ2-3; the D call of TRBD1 rests on TCRdb alone, since no DNA is present to check it. The germline gives CDR1 DFQATT, CDR2 SNEGSKA (reference sequence). The CDR3 loop spans 15 amino acids. The chain's CDR3 is CSARDLGREEDTQYF.

According to its frequency, this clonotype is medium-sized. The chain links TRBV7-6 to TRBJ2-1; TCRdb outputs TRBD1, but without DNA this stays unchecked. Per the germline V gene, CDR1 is SGHVS and CDR2 is FNYEAQ. This CDR3 has 16 residues. The CDR3: CASSPLGRTGGNEQFF.

The chain links TRBV3-1 to TRBJ2-3; TCRdb calls TRBD2, which cannot be checked without DNA. The CDR3 is made up of 16 amino acids. Germline V gene lookup returns CDR1 LGHDT and CDR2 YNNKEL (reference sequence). CDR3 residues: CASSPNAGGVTDTQYF.

The chain recombines TRBV20-1 with TRBJ2-7; TCRdb's D gene call, TRBD2, goes unchecked for lack of DNA. The CDR3 sequence is 15 residues long. CDR1 is DFQATT and CDR2 is SNEGSKA in the germline V gene (reference sequence). CDR3 amino acids: CSARDLAGETYEQYF.

CDR3 sequence: CASSTRTSGGPTDTQYF. The chain joins TRBV7-2 to TRBJ2-3; TCRdb's assignment of TRBD2 cannot be checked, as there is no DNA. CDR1 SGHTA and CDR2 FQGNSA come from the germline V gene. CDR3 size: 17 residues.

V gene TRBV28 combines with J gene TRBJ2-3; TCRdb selects TRBD2, and the lack of DNA leaves this call unchecked. CDR3 length equals 17 residues. Germline V gives CDR1 MDHEN, CDR2 SYDVKM. This CDR3 reads CASSSGLAGAFTDTQYF.

This rearrangement joins TRBV9 to TRBJ2-3; lacking DNA, the TRBD2 call made by TCRdb goes unchecked. Germline CDR1 and CDR2: SGDLS and YYNGEE. This CDR3 spans 14 amino acids. The CDR3 reads CASSFSGGTDTQYF.

This chain links TRBV4-3 with TRBJ2-1; TCRdb returns TRBD2, unconfirmable since there is no DNA. There are 15 residues in the CDR3. Per the germline V gene, CDR1 is LGHNA and CDR2 is YSLEER. The CDR3: CASGPVSGQPNEQFF.

The chain joins TRBV28 to TRBJ1-5. CDR1 and CDR2 (germline): MDHEN, SYDVKM. The CDR3 loop spans 15 amino acids. The CDR3 loop is CASSTEGLGNQPQHF.

The genes are TRBV7-3 and TRBJ2-7. This CDR3 is built from 11 residues. Germline V gives CDR1 SGHTA, CDR2 FQGTGA. CDR3 in amino acids: CASSSIYEQYF.

V gene TRBV28 combines with J gene TRBJ2-3; with no DNA, the TCRdb D assignment of TRBD2 cannot be verified. The CDR3 contains 14 residues. Germline CDR1 and CDR2: MDHEN and SYDVKM. This CDR3 is CASSFLRETDTQYF.